This T cell receptor beta chain appears in the sequencing data of a study of T cell repertoires in cytomegalovirus infection. Study-level points and caveats: Cumulative frequency (of public TCR beta family members) identified carriers of CMV plus the relevant HLA.

TCRdb reprocessed the reads with MiXCR, giving one entry per CDR3 protein. The sample lists some 500,000 distinct CDR3 sequences; 40% were seen once. CDR3 size: 16 residues. Germline CDR1 reads KGHSH; CDR2 reads LQKENI. V shed 3 bases and J shed 4 bases, with 17 bases lying between them. This clonotype showed up just a few times. Its specificity is unknown. The sequencing here drew on cultured PBMCs, taken from culture after CMV antigen stimulation. This receptor was taken from a human donor in good health (CMV status not recorded). Some clones in this sample may be carry-over from other donors' samples. The genes are TRBV18 and TRBJ2-3, with unresolved D. Written as DNA, the CDR3 is TGTGCCAGCTCACCTGGAGAGCGCGCTCGCGCAGATACGCAGTATTTT. Encoded protein: CASSPGERARADTQYF.